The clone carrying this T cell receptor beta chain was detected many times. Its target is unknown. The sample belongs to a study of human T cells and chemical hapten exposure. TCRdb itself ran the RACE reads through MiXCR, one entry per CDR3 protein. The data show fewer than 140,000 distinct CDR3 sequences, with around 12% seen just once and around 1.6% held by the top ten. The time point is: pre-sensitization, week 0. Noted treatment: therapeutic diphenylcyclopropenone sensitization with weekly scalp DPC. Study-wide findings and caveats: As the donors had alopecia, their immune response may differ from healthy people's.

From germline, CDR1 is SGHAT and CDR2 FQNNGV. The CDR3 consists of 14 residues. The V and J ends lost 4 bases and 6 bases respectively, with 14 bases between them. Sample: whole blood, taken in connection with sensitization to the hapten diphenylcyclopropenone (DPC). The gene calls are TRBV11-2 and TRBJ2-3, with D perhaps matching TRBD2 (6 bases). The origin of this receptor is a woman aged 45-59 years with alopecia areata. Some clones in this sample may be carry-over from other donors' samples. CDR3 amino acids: CASSYRASVDTQYF. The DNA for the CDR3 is TGTGCCAGCAGCTACCGGGCTAGCGTGGATACGCAGTATTTT.